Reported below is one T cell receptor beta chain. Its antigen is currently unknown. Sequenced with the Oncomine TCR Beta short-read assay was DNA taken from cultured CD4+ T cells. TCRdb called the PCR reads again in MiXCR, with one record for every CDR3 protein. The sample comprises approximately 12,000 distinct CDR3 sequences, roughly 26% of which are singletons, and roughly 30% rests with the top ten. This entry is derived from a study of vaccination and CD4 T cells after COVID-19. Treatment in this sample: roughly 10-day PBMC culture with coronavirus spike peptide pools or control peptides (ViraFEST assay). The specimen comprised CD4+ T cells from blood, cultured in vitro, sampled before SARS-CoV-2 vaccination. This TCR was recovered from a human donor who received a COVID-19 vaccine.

CDR3 sequence (DNA): TGTGCCAGCAGCCCTAAAGGTGTGACACCAAACTATGGCTACACCTTC. Translating gives CASSPKGVTPNYGYTF. The rearrangement links TRBV12-3 or TRBV12-4 to TRBJ1-2; D uncertain. Trimming shortened V by 6 bases and J by 2 bases, and 19 bases separated the two germline ends. The CDR3 runs to 16 residues.